Sequencing of this T cell receptor beta chain was carried out in a study of CD8+CD57+ T cells in acquired aplastic anemia. Template material for TCR beta VDJ and CDR3 profiling consisted of genomic DNA. TCRdb fed the reads into MiXCR, producing one record per CDR3 protein. The sample records around 500,000 distinct CDR3 sequences, around a third being singletons. Germline V gives CDR1 LNHDA, CDR2 SQIVND (reference sequence). CDR3 length: 14 residues. V was clipped by 7 bases and J by 2 bases, with 13 bases between them. For sequencing, patients were chosen who had shown expansion of CD8+CD57+ cells by flow cytometry. Patients were untreated when blood was sampled. There are many counts of this clonotype.

The sample was sorted CD4+, CD8+, or CD8+CD57+ T cells (not recorded which) from PBMCs. The source is a human donor with aplastic anemia. The chain combines TRBV19 with TRBJ2-3, with D perhaps matching TRBD1 or TRBD2 (6 bases each). This CDR3 reads CASKRGDLTDTQYF. The CDR3 coding sequence is TGTGCCAGTAAGAGGGGGGATCTCACAGATACGCAGTATTTT.